This T cell receptor beta chain was captured by sequencing in a study of blood T cell repertoires in COVID-19. Produced via immunoSEQ multiplex PCR; TCRdb's table is partial and in-frame only. In the table there are some 110,000 clones, 70% to 90% of which are singletons. The CDR3 is 16 residues long. Trimming pared 1 base from V and 5 bases from J, leaving 14 bases between. Germline V gene lookup returns CDR1 LGHNA and CDR2 YSLEER. The receptor was derived from a middle-aged man with acute or convalescent COVID-19. The sequencing sample was made of peripheral blood. The chain joins TRBV4-3 to TRBJ2-2; weak D call: TRBD1 (5 bases). CDR3 region: CASSQGGRTTTGELFF. CDR3 DNA: TGCGCCAGCAGCCAAGGGGGAAGGACAACGACCGGGGAGCTGTTTTTT.